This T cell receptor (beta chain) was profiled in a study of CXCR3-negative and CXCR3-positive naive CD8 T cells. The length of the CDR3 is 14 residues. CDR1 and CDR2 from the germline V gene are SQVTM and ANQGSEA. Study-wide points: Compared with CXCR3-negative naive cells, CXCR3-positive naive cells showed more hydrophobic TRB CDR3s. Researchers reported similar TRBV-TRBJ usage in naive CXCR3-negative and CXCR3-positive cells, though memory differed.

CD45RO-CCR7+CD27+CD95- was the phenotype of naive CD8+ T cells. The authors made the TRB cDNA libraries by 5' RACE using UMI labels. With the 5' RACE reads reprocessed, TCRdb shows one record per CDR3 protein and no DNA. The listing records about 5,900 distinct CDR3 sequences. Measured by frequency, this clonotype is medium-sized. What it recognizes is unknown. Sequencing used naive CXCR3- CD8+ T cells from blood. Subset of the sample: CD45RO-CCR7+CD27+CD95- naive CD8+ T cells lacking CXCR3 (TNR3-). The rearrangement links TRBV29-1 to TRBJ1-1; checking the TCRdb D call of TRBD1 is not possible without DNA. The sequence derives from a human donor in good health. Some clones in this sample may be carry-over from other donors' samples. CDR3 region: CSVEDLGGGSEAFF.